One sample yielded the 17 T cell receptor beta chains listed below, sequenced in a study of vaccination effects on CD4 cells after COVID-19 (dated by TCRdb to the early 2020s). The library was built by means of the immunoSEQ multiplex PCR assay. The table was pulled from immuneACCESS by TCRdb, which kept in-frame rearrangements only. Such tables lose some clones; where checked, under half of the loss comes from unresolved V genes, and the rest has no known cause. The sample table shows roughly 25,000 clones, and 65% to 75% are seen once. Roughly 18% of the sample goes to the ten largest clones. No antigen has been identified for these receptors. In the ViraFEST assay, PBMC were stimulated with viral peptide pools, and antigen-specific CD4+ T cell clonotypes were then identified by expansion using TCR sequencing. After 10 days of culture, CD4+ T cells were isolated with the EasySep CD4+ T cell isolation kit. Convalescent patients had PCR-confirmed SARS-CoV-2 infection between March and December 2020, before Alpha, Beta and Delta variants emerged in the United States.

This specimen was CD4+ T cells from PBMCs cultured with SARS-CoV-2 spike peptides, taken before COVID-19 vaccination. This specimen's cell subset or site label, per the study, means: SARS-CoV-2 spike overlapping peptide pool stimulation. The receptor source for this set is a human donor who had a prior SARS-CoV-2 infection.

This clone appeared once. The chain couples TRBV5-1 to TRBJ2-4, with unresolved D. Looked up from germline, CDR1 is SGHRS and CDR2 is YFSETQ. The length of the CDR3 is 14 residues. V dropped 0 bases and J dropped 8 bases, with 12 bases sitting between them. The CDR3 spells CASSLALPTDIQYF. CDR3 nucleotides: TGCGCCAGCAGCTTGGCCCTCCCGACGGACATTCAGTACTTC.

V gene TRBV6-5 combines with J gene TRBJ2-2; no firm D call. The CDR3 consists of 14 residues. The V end was cut by 0 bases, the J end by 4 bases, with 6 bases between. Germline loops: CDR1 MNHEY, CDR2 SVGAGI. The CDR3 region has the DNA TGTGCCAGCAGTTACTCCCCCCCCACCGGGGAGCTGTTTTTT. Encoded protein: CASSYSPPTGELFF.

The gene calls are TRBV19 and TRBJ2-3; 7 bases align to TRBD2. The CDR3 runs 15 residues. V lost 3 bases, J lost 1 base, and 4 bases stayed unmatched. From germline, CDR1 is LNHDA and CDR2 SQIVND (reference sequence). The CDR3 protein is CASSIRGDRTDTQYF. The CDR3 DNA reads TGTGCCAGTAGTATCCGGGGGGATCGCACAGATACGCAGTATTTT.

This clone was observed a few times. V usage is TRBV6-5 and J usage is TRBJ2-3; D remains unclear. Germline V gives CDR1 MNHEY, CDR2 SVGAGI. The CDR3 runs to 15 residues. Trimming shortened V by 7 bases and J by 1 base, and 15 bases separated the two germline ends. CDR3 coding DNA: TGTGCCAGCAACCTAGTCTCTTTGGGCACAGATACGCAGTATTTT. Amino acid sequence: CASNLVSLGTDTQYF.

The chain carries TRBV7-8 and TRBJ2-3; no definite D call. The CDR3 spans 18 residues. Germline V CDR1 and CDR2: SGHVS, FQNEAQ. Trimming stripped 7 bases from V and 0 bases from J, with 23 bases between. CDR3: CASNAARRERTSTDTQYF. Written as DNA, the CDR3 is TGTGCCAGCAACGCCGCACGTCGAGAACGAACGAGCACAGATACGCAGTATTTT.

This clone occurred a few times. The V and J genes are TRBV7-9 and TRBJ2-3, with a possible D match to TRBD2 (5 bases). The CDR3 consists of 13 residues. V was cut by 2 bases and J by 6 bases, with 9 bases left in between. Germline-derived CDR1 and CDR2 are SEHNR and FQNEAQ (reference sequence). CDR3 sequence (DNA): TGTGCCAGCAGCTTATTCGGGGTTGATACGCAGTATTTT. It codes for CASSLFGVDTQYF.

V usage is TRBV24-1 and J usage is TRBJ2-3; TRBD1 might be the D (6 bases). Germline V CDR1 and CDR2: KGHDR, SFDVKD. Trimming took off 3 bases at V and 2 bases at J, with 14 bases between the two ends. The CDR3 spans 16 residues. CDR3 in DNA: TGTGCCACCAGTGATCCCCACAGGGTAGACACAGATACGCAGTATTTT. Its translation: CATSDPHRVDTDTQYF.

The chain links TRBV7-9 to TRBJ1-2; TRBD1 aligns across 7 bases. This CDR3 spans 12 amino acids. The V and J ends lost 5 bases and 10 bases, in that order; junction bases with no gene match: 7. Germline CDR1 and CDR2: SEHNR and FQNEAQ (reference sequence). This CDR3 reads CASSDEDRPYTF. The CDR3 nucleotides read TGTGCCAGCAGCGATGAGGACAGGCCCTACACCTTC.

The chain couples TRBV11-2 to TRBJ2-1, with a weak D call TRBD1 (5 bases). The V and J ends lost 0 bases and 13 bases respectively, with 7 bases between them. The germline gives CDR1 SGHAT, CDR2 FQNNGV. The CDR3 extends over 11 amino acids. This CDR3 is CASSLDWTQFF. DNA of the CDR3: TGTGCCAGCAGCTTAGACTGGACACAGTTCTTC.

This chain connects TRBV27 to TRBJ2-3; TRBD2 aligns across 8 bases. V was clipped by 2 bases and J by 2 bases; unmatched bases: 3. CDR3 length: 15 residues. CDR1 and CDR2 (germline): MNHEY, SMNVEV (reference sequence). The CDR3 region is CASSLDGGATDTQYF. The CDR3 coding sequence is TGTGCCAGCAGTTTAGACGGGGGGGCCACAGATACGCAGTATTTT.

The chain is built from TRBV14 and TRBJ2-5; D ambiguous. This CDR3 is built from 13 residues. The germline V and J ends were trimmed by 1 base and 5 bases, with 8 bases remaining between them. Germline-derived CDR1 and CDR2 are SGHDN and FVKESK. Here the CDR3 DNA reads TGTGCCAGCAGCCAAGTCTGGGCCGAGACCCAGTACTTC. The encoded protein is CASSQVWAETQYF.

The V and J genes are TRBV5-1 and TRBJ2-7, with D possibly being TRBD1 or TRBD2 (5 bases each). The CDR3 loop spans 15 amino acids. Germline assignment: CDR1 SGHRS and CDR2 YFSETQ. The V gene lost 1 base and the J gene lost 3 bases, with 14 bases spanning the gap. The CDR3 loop reads CASSLIRDGYYEQYF. DNA for the CDR3: TGCGCCAGCAGCTTGATACGGGACGGTTACTACGAGCAGTACTTC. Combining the CDR3 with reference TRBV5-1 and TRBJ2-7 gives the whole variable domain KAGVTQTPRYLIKTRGQQVTLSCSPISGHRSVSWYQQTPGQGLQFLFEYFSETQRNKGNFPGRFSGRQFSNSRSEMNVSTLELGDSALYLCASSLIRDGYYEQYFGPGTRLTVT.

The chain combines TRBV4-1 with TRBJ2-1; TRBD2 matches 9 bases. The CDR3 spans 17 residues. V gave up 2 bases and J gave up 5 bases; unmatched junction bases: 10. The germline V gene has CDR1 MGHRA and CDR2 YSYEKL. CDR3 nucleotide sequence: TGCGCCAGCAGCCAATTCGGTCGAAGCGGGGGGCACAATGAGCAGTTCTTC. Its translation: CASSQFGRSGGHNEQFF.

This chain's CDR3 is CASSFLQSGEHTDTQYF. CDR3 coding DNA: TGCGCCAGCAGCTTTTTACAAAGCGGGGAGCACACAGATACGCAGTATTTT. This chain links TRBV5-1 with TRBJ2-3; 7 bases align to TRBD2. Per germline, CDR1 SGHRS and CDR2 YFSETQ. This CDR3 has 17 amino acids. Trimming removed 2 bases from V and 2 bases from J; junction bases left unmatched: 11. The variable domain in full, with the rest retrieved from reference TRBV5-1 and TRBJ2-3, is KAGVTQTPRYLIKTRGQQVTLSCSPISGHRSVSWYQQTPGQGLQFLFEYFSETQRNKGNFPGRFSGRQFSNSRSEMNVSTLELGDSALYLCASSFLQSGEHTDTQYFGPGTRLTVL.

This clone was seen a few times. The rearrangement joins TRBV2 to TRBJ1-5; 9 positions match TRBD1. CDR1 and CDR2 from the germline V gene are SNHLY and FYNNEI. The junction had 12 bases not matched to a gene; V was cut back by 6 bases and J by 6 bases. CDR3 length: 16 residues. The CDR3 bases are TGTGCCAGCAGCAGAGAGGGGACAGGGTTTAGTCAGCCCCAGCATTTT. Translated, it gives CASSREGTGFSQPQHF. The whole variable domain, remainder taken from reference TRBV2 and TRBJ1-5, is EPEVTQTPSHQVTQMGQEVILRCVPISNHLYFYWYRQILGQKVEFLVSFYNNEISEKSEIFDDQFSVERPDGSNFTLKIRSTKLEDSAMYFCASSREGTGFSQPQHFGDGTRLSIL.

V and J are TRBV6-5 and TRBJ1-4; D is unresolved. Germline V CDR1 and CDR2: MNHEY, SVGAGI. The CDR3 is 14 residues long. V lost 6 bases to trimming and J lost 5 bases, with 13 bases between them. CDR3 DNA: TGTGCCAGCAGCTCGGACGGATGGAATGAAAAACTGTTTTTT. Translation: CASSSDGWNEKLFF.

This clone was seen a single time. J is TRBJ2-3 and V is TRBV9; possible D gene TRBD2, 5 bases. Trimming removed 5 bases at V and 2 bases at J, with 15 bases between. This CDR3 has 15 amino acids. Germline V gene sequence: CDR1 SGDLS, CDR2 YYNGEE. The chain's CDR3 is CASRRVGVATDTQYF. In DNA, the CDR3 is TGTGCCAGCAGGAGGGTCGGGGTGGCCACAGATACGCAGTATTTT.